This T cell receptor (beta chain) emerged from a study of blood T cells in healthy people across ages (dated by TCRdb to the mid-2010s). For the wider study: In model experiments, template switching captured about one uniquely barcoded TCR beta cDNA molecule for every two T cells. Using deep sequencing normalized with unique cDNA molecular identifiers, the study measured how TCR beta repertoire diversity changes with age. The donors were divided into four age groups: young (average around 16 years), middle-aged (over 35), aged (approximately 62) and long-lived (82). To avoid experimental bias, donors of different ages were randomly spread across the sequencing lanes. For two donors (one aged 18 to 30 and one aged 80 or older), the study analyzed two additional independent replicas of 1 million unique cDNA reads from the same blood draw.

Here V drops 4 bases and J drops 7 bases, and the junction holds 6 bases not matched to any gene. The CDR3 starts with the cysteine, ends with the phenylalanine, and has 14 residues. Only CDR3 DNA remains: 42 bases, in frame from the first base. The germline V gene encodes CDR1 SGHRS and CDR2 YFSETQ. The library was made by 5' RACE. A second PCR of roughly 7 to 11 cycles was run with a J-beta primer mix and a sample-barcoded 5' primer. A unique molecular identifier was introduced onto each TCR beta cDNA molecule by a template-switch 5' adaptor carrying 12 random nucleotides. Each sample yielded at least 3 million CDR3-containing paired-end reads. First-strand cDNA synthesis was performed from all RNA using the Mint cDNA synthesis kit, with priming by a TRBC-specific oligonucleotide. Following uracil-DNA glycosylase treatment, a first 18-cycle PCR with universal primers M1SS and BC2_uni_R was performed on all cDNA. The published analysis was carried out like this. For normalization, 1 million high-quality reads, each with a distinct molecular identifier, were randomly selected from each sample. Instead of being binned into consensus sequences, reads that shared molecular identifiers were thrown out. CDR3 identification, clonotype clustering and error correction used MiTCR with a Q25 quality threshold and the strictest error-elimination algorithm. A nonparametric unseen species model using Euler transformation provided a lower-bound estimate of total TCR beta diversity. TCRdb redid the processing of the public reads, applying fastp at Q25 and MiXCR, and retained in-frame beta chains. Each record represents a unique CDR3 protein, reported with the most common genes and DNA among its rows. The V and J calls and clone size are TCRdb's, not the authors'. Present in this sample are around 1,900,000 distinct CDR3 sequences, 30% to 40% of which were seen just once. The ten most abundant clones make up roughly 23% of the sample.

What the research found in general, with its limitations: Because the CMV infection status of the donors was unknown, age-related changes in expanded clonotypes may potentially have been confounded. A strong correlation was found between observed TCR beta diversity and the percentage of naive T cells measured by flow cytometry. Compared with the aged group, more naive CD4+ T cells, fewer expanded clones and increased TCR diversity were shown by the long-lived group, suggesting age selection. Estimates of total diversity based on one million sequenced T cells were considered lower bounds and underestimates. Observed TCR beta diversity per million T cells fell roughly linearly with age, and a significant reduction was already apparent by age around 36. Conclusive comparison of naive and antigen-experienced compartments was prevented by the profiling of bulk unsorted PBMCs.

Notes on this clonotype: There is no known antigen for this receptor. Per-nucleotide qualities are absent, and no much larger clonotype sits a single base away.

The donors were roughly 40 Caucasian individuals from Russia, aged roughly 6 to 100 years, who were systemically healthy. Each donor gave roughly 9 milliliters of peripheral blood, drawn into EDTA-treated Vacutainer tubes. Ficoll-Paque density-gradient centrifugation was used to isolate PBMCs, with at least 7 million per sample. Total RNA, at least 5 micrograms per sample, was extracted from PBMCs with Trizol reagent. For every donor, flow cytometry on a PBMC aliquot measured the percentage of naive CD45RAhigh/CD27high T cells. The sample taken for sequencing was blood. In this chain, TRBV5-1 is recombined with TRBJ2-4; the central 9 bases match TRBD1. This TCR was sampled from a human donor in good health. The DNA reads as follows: TGCGCCAGCAGCCACGGACAGGGGATCAACATTCAGTACTTC. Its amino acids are CASSHGQGINIQYF.